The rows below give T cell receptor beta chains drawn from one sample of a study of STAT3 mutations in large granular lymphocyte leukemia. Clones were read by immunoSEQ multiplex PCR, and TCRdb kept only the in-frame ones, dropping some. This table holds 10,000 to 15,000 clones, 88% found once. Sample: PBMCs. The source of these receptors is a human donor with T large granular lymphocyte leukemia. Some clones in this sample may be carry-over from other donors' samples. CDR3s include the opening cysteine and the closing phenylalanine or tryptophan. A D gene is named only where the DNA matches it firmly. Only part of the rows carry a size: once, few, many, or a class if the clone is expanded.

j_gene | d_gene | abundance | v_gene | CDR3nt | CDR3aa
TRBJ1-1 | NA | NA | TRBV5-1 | TGCGCCAGCAGCTTGTCCGAGGTGGGCGGCGAAGCTTTCTTT | CASSLSEVGGEAFF
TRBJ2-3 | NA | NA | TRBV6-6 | TGTGCCAGCAGTTACCTATTGACAGATACGCAGTATTTT | CASSYLLTDTQYF
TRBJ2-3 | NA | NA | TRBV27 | TGTGCCAGCAGGAATCGACACTCAGGAGATACGCAGTATTTT | CASRNRHSGDTQYF
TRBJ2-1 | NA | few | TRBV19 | TGTGCCAGTAGTATATCTAGCCATGGGGGTGAGCAGTTCTTC | CASSISSHGGEQFF
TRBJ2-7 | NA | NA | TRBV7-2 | TGTGCCAGCAGCCCGGGACTCTACGAGCAGTACTTC | CASSPGLYEQYF
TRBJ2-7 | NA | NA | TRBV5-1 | TGCGCCAGCAGCTTGGAGGGGTATACCTACGAGCAGTACTTC | CASSLEGYTYEQYF
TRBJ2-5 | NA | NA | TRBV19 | TGTGCCAGTAGTCCTACCAAGTATGGGGTTCGGGACGGCCAAGAGACCCAGTACTTC | CASSPTKYGVRDGQETQYF
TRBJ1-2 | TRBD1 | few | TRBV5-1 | TGCGCCAGCAGCTCCCAGGGGGGAACTAACTATGGCTACACCTTC | CASSSQGGTNYGYTF
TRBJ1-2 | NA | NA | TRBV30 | TGTGCCTGGAGTGTAATTTCGGAGCGACATGCCAAACGCTATGGCTACACCTTC | CAWSVISERHAKRYGYTF
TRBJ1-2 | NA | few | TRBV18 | TGTGCCAGCTCACCTGAAGGCAGGGCCTACTATGGCTACACCTTC | CASSPEGRAYYGYTF
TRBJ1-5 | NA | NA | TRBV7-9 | TGTGCCAGCAGCTTAGCGGGGGGGGCCAATCAGCCCCAGCATTTT | CASSLAGGANQPQHF
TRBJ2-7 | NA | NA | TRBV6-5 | TGTGCCAGCAGTATGCTAAAAGGCTCCGAGCAGTACTTC | CASSMLKGSEQYF
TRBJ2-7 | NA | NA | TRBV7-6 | TGTGCCAGCAGCTTAGTCCAGGGGGGAGCCTCCTACGAGCAGTACTTC | CASSLVQGGASYEQYF
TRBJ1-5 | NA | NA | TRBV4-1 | TGCGCCAGCAGCCAAGAGGTGTTGCGGAGTCAGCCCCAGCATTTT | CASSQEVLRSQPQHF
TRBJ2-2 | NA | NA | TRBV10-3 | TGTGTCATTAGCGGCCCGAACACCGGGGAGCTGTTTTTT | CVISGPNTGELFF
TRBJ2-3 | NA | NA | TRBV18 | TGTGCCAGCTCACTCGGGGGGCACGCTAGCACAGATACGCAGTATTTT | CASSLGGHASTDTQYF
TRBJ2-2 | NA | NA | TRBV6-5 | TGTGCCAGCATCGGACGGTACACCGGGGAGCTGTTTTTT | CASIGRYTGELFF
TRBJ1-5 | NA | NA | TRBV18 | TGTGCCAGCTCACCTAACCCAGGGCAGCCCCAGCATTTT | CASSPNPGQPQHF
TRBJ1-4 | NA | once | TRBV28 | TGTGCCAGCAGCTCGACAGGAGCTAATGAAAAACTGTTTTTT | CASSSTGANEKLFF
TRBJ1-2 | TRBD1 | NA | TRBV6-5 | TGTGCCAGCAGTTACTTGACAGGGAATGGCTACACCTTC | CASSYLTGNGYTF
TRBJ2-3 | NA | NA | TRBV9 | TGTGCCAGCAGCGTCTCTAGCACAGATACGCAGTATTTT | CASSVSSTDTQYF
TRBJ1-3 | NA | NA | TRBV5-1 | TGCGCCAGCAGCTCGGGGGACGCCAAGGTCTCTGGAAACACCATATATTTT | CASSSGDAKVSGNTIYF
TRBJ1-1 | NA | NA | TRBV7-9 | TGTGCCAGCAGCTTAGGAGTGGCCAGTGTGGACACTGAAGCTTTCTTT | CASSLGVASVDTEAFF
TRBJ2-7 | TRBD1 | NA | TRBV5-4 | TGTGCCAGCAGCCGAGGTAGGGACAGGGAAGGTTCCGAGCAGTACTTC | CASSRGRDREGSEQYF
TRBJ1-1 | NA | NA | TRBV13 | TGTGCCAGCAGCTTAGGGCCCTTGAACACTGAAGCTTTCTTT | CASSLGPLNTEAFF
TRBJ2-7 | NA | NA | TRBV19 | TGTGCCAGTAGTATGGCGGGGACTGCAAACTACGAGCAGTACTTC | CASSMAGTANYEQYF
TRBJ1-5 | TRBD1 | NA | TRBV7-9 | TGTGCCAGCAGCCCACCTGGGACAGCGGATCAGCCCCAGCATTTT | CASSPPGTADQPQHF
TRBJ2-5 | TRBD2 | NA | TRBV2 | TGTGCCAGCACCAGCGGGATGGGAGAGACCCAGTACTTC | CASTSGMGETQYF
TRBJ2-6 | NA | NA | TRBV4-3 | TGCGCCAGCAGCCAAGAGTGGGGAACCGGGGCCAACGTCCTGACTTTC | CASSQEWGTGANVLTF